The next 30 T cell receptor beta chains were all read from a single sample in a study of T-cell memory formation after mild COVID-19. TCRdb re-derived calls from the 5' RACE reads in MiXCR, one entry per CDR3 protein. The sample has roughly 250,000 distinct CDR3 sequences; around 15% are singletons. What was sequenced was PBMCs or a T cell subset sorted from them (not recorded which). These receptors all stem from a young man who had mild COVID-19 (a few samples of this study predate the infection). Cell type and time point are not known.

This clonotype was detected only a few times. V is TRBV6-2 or TRBV6-3 and J is TRBJ2-3; 7 bases match TRBD1. Germline V gene data show CDR1 as MNHEY and CDR2 as SVGEGT. The V gene end was trimmed by 2 bases and the J gene end by 3 bases; junction bases not matched to a gene: 5. This CDR3 has 15 amino acids. The chain's CDR3 is CASSYGDRDTDTQYF. The CDR3 DNA reads as TGTGCCAGCAGTTACGGAGACAGGGATACAGATACGCAGTATTTT.

This clonotype was seen a single time. V gene TRBV15 combines with J gene TRBJ1-1, with TRBD1 matching over 9 bases. Germline CDR1 reads LNHNV; CDR2 reads YYDKDF (reference sequence). The CDR3 has 16 residues. The trim removed 0 bases at V and 1 base at J, leaving 3 bases unmatched. DNA for the CDR3: TGTGCCACCAGCAGAGATCCGGGACAGGGGAACACTGAAGCTTTCTTT. Its protein is CATSRDPGQGNTEAFF.

The sample holds a few counts of this clonotype. The V call is TRBV23-1, the J call TRBJ2-2; 7 bases align to TRBD1. TRBV23-1 is known as an ORF, though its function is uncertain. CDR3 size: 19 residues. V shed 0 bases and J 0 bases; nucleotides not matched to a gene: 10. CDR3 in amino acids: CASSQSWQGVPANTGELFF. CDR3 nucleotide sequence: TGCGCCAGCAGTCAATCGTGGCAGGGGGTACCTGCGAACACCGGGGAGCTGTTTTTT.

V and J are TRBV4-3 and TRBJ2-5; unclear D gene. Deletions cut 1 base from V and 4 bases from J, with 10 bases between. Germline V gene sequence: CDR1 LGHNA, CDR2 YSLEER. This CDR3 is built from 14 residues. CDR3 nucleotide sequence: TGCGCCAGCAGCCAAGGGCCGACGGGAGAGACCCAGTACTTC. Translating it yields CASSQGPTGETQYF.

The rearrangement links TRBV20-1 to TRBJ2-3; tentative D call: TRBD2 (5 bases). Germline V gene lookup returns CDR1 DFQATT and CDR2 SNEGSKA (reference sequence). V lost 1 base, J lost 0 bases, and 8 bases lay in between. The CDR3 totals 14 residues. Here the CDR3 reads CSARVRGSTDTQYF. CDR3 DNA sequence: TGCAGTGCTAGAGTCCGGGGTAGCACAGATACGCAGTATTTT.

This clonotype came up a few times. The CDR3 loop reads CSARDLRETQYF. The DNA of the CDR3 is TGCAGTGCTAGAGATCTGAGAGAGACCCAGTACTTC. The chain combines TRBV20-1 with TRBJ2-5; D gene uncertain. The germline gives CDR1 DFQATT, CDR2 SNEGSKA (reference sequence). There are 12 residues in the CDR3. With 0 bases removed from V and 4 bases from J, the gap between germline ends came to 6 bases.

The chain combines TRBV9 with TRBJ2-3; 8 bases are shared with TRBD2. Trimming cost V 6 bases and J 6 bases; bases outside gene matches: 9. Germline V gene lookup returns CDR1 SGDLS and CDR2 YYNGEE. The CDR3 is 14 residues long. The CDR3 here is CASKPAAGADTQYF. The CDR3 nucleotides are TGTGCCAGCAAGCCCGCAGCGGGGGCCGATACGCAGTATTTT.

This clonotype was seen more than once but under ten times. Relative to the germline gene, one junction end is altered; a read error may explain this. The rearrangement uses TRBV9 and TRBJ2-7, with no clear D. The CDR3 extends over 12 amino acids. The germline CDR1 and CDR2 sequences are SGDLS and YYNGEE. This chain's CDR3 is CASSVGSGPHHF. Here the CDR3 DNA reads TGTGCCAGCAGCGTAGGGTCCGGTCCCCACCACTTC.

There are many counts of this clonotype. The chain joins TRBV12-3 or TRBV12-4 to TRBJ2-3; D ambiguous. The CDR3 is 12 residues long. Trimming removed 2 bases at V and 6 bases at J, with 6 bases between. CDR3 residues: CASSLSGDTQYF. The CDR3 DNA sequence: TGTGCCAGCAGTTTATCCGGGGATACGCAGTATTTT.

V gene TRBV6-5 combines with J gene TRBJ1-2; unclear D gene. This CDR3 comprises 12 residues. Germline CDR1 reads MNHEY; CDR2 reads SVGAGI. The V and J ends lost 5 bases and 7 bases respectively, with 11 bases between them. CDR3 coding DNA: TGTGCCAGCAGTAACCGACGGAGTGGCTACACCTTC. As protein: CASSNRRSGYTF.

This chain connects TRBV6-2 or TRBV6-3 to TRBJ1-1; possible D gene TRBD1, 5 bases. V lost 6 bases, J lost 14 bases, and 22 bases lay in between. CDR1 is MNHEY, CDR2 SVGEGT, per germline. The CDR3 consists of 13 residues. The CDR3, as DNA: TGTGCCAGCAGGGGTATCGCGGGGCAGGCTTCCTTCTTT. This encodes CASRGIAGQASFF.

The chain couples TRBV7-2 to TRBJ2-3; D might be TRBD2 (5 bases). Per the germline V gene, CDR1 is SGHTA and CDR2 is FQGNSA. The ends were cut back, 4 bases at V and 6 bases at J, with 14 bases in the middle. This CDR3 is 14 amino acids long. CDR3 coding DNA: TGTGCCAGCAGCTCTAGGCTTAGCGCGGATACGCAGTATTTT. Translation: CASSSRLSADTQYF.

This clonotype appeared a few times. The V and J genes are TRBV5-6 and TRBJ2-2; D gene unclear. Germline values: CDR1 SGHDT, CDR2 YYEEEE. The CDR3 totals 15 residues. V gave up 1 base and J gave up 1 base, with 8 bases separating them. This chain's CDR3 is CASSLYVRNTGELFF. CDR3 in DNA: TGTGCCAGCAGCTTGTACGTCCGGAACACCGGGGAGCTGTTTTTT.

This clonotype was detected ten times or more. The V call is TRBV7-2, the J call TRBJ2-3; D possibly matches TRBD1 or TRBD2 (6 bases each). From germline, CDR1 is SGHTA and CDR2 FQGNSA. The V gene lost 2 bases and the J gene lost 6 bases, with 12 bases spanning the gap. CDR3 length equals 14 residues. The CDR3 DNA reads TGTGCCAGCAGCTTAACGTTCGGGGGCGATACGCAGTATTTT. This gives the protein CASSLTFGGDTQYF. Complete variable domain (other parts from reference TRBV7-2 and TRBJ2-3): GAGVSQSPSNKVTEKGKDVELRCDPISGHTALYWYRQSLGQGLEFLIYFQGNSAPDKSGLPSDRFSAERTGGSVSTLTIQRTQQEDSAVYLCASSLTFGGDTQYFGPGTRLTVL.

V gene TRBV12-3 or TRBV12-4 combines with J gene TRBJ1-2; tentative D call: TRBD1 (6 bases). The CDR3 extends over 14 amino acids. Trimming pared 2 bases from V and 10 bases from J, leaving 17 bases between. The CDR3 is CASSLFGQGFDYTF. Written as DNA, the CDR3 is TGTGCCAGCAGTTTATTTGGGCAGGGGTTCGACTACACCTTC.

This clonotype has just a few counts. The chain recombines TRBV7-6 with TRBJ1-3, with 7 bases lining up with TRBD1. Germline lookup yields CDR1 SGHVS and CDR2 FNYEAQ. The CDR3 spans 18 residues. Losses at the gene ends were 8 bases for V and 0 bases for J; bases not matched to a gene: 16. The DNA for the CDR3 is TGTGCCAGCGGCAACCGGGACAGAATGTACTGCTCTGGAAACACCATATATTTT. Amino acids: CASGNRDRMYCSGNTIYF.

This clonotype was recorded a few times. V gene TRBV6-2 or TRBV6-3 combines with J gene TRBJ2-1; the D is unclear. Germline V gives CDR1 MNHEY, CDR2 SVGEGT. Trimming left V 6 bases short and J 7 bases short, with 13 bases between. The length of the CDR3 is 13 residues. The CDR3, as DNA: TGTGCCAGCAGCTTCGTGCCCTCTAATGAGCAGTTCTTC. Translation gives CASSFVPSNEQFF.

This chain joins TRBV6-6 and TRBJ2-6; 9 bases are a match to TRBD1. This CDR3 comprises 19 residues. The germline V gene encodes CDR1 MNHNY and CDR2 SVGAGI (reference sequence). The V and J ends lost 7 bases and 0 bases, in that order; junction bases with no gene match: 13. CDR3: CASNALWTGELSGANVLTF. In nucleotides, the CDR3 is TGTGCCAGCAACGCACTCTGGACAGGGGAACTCTCTGGGGCCAACGTCCTGACTTTC.

The rearrangement joins TRBV4-1 to TRBJ1-5; the D gene is possibly TRBD1 (5 bases). Germline V lookup: CDR1 MGHRA, CDR2 YSYEKL. V was pared by 4 bases and J by 3 bases, with 13 bases between. The CDR3 totals 15 residues. The CDR3 reads CASSRLMGTNQPQHF. Written as DNA, the CDR3 is TGCGCCAGCAGCCGCCTTATGGGGACCAATCAGCCCCAGCATTTT.

This clonotype was recorded a few times. The chain uses TRBV5-6 and TRBJ2-1; 10 bases are a match to TRBD2. Germline V gives CDR1 SGHDT, CDR2 YYEEEE. Germline trimming cut 0 bases from V and 2 bases from J; bases unmatched to any gene: 5. The CDR3 sequence is 17 residues long. The CDR3 loop reads CASSLAGSGGAYNEQFF. The CDR3 DNA sequence: TGTGCCAGCAGCTTGGCGGGAAGCGGGGGGGCCTACAATGAGCAGTTCTTC.

The chain's CDR3 is CASSLAGLEKLFF. CDR3 nucleotides: TGTGCCAGCAGTTTGGCAGGGCTGGAAAAACTGTTTTTT. The J gene is TRBJ1-4, the V gene TRBV12-3 or TRBV12-4; TRBD1 is a possible D gene (5 bases). Trimming took 3 bases from V and 8 from J, leaving 10 bases between them. CDR3 length: 13 amino acids.

V is TRBV7-2 and J is TRBJ1-2; D call uncertain. Trimming took off 3 bases at V and 4 bases at J, with 12 bases between the two ends. This CDR3 spans 14 amino acids. Germline assignment: CDR1 SGHTA and CDR2 FQGNSA. The CDR3 is CASSFQMGLYGYTF. The CDR3 coding sequence is TGTGCCAGCAGCTTCCAGATGGGTCTCTATGGCTACACCTTC.

The chain recombines TRBV4-1 with TRBJ2-3; 11 positions match TRBD2. Trimming cost V 2 bases and J 9 bases; bases outside gene matches: 10. The CDR3 is 16 amino acids. Germline V gives CDR1 MGHRA, CDR2 YSYEKL. In DNA, the CDR3 is TGCGCCAGCAGCCAACCGACTAGCGGGGCTTCGGGCACGCAGTATTTT. Amino acids: CASSQPTSGASGTQYF.

The chain is built from TRBV28 and TRBJ2-3; D gene unclear. Deletions cut 2 bases from V and 10 bases from J, with 16 bases between. The CDR3 totals 14 residues. Germline assignment: CDR1 MDHEN and CDR2 SYDVKM. The CDR3 bases are TGTGCCAGCAGTTTACCTCTAATTCCTAGAGCGCAGTATTTT. This gives the protein CASSLPLIPRAQYF.

V and J are TRBV4-2 and TRBJ2-7, with D perhaps matching TRBD2 (5 bases). The ends were cut back, 0 bases at V and 7 bases at J, with 13 bases in the middle. The CDR3 totals 14 residues. Germline CDR1 and CDR2: LGHNA and YNFKEQ. CDR3 coding DNA: TGTGCCAGCAGCCAAGATTTTCCGGGGTTGGAGCAGTACGTC. This sequence encodes CASSQDFPGLEQYV.

This chain links TRBV20-1 with TRBJ2-1; 8 bases match TRBD1. V shed 7 bases, J shed 5 bases, and the junction held 7 bases outside the gene matches. Germline loops: CDR1 DFQATT, CDR2 SNEGSKA (reference sequence). The CDR3 extends over 13 amino acids. In nucleotides, the CDR3 is TGCAGTGGTCGGACAGGGAGGAACAATGAGCAGTTCTTC. Protein: CSGRTGRNNEQFF.

This chain connects TRBV7-2 to TRBJ2-2; D ambiguous. Trimming removed 1 base at V and 2 bases at J, with 11 bases between. The CDR3 runs 16 residues. Germline V CDR1 and CDR2: SGHTA, FQGNSA. CDR3 sequence: CASSLVAPTNTGELFF. The CDR3 DNA follows: TGTGCCAGCAGCTTAGTCGCGCCGACTAACACCGGGGAGCTGTTTTTT.

The chain joins TRBV5-6 to TRBJ1-6; possibly TRBD1 for D (5 bases). Germline V gives CDR1 SGHDT, CDR2 YYEEEE. The CDR3 spans 14 residues. Deletions cut 5 bases from V and 7 bases from J, with 13 bases between. DNA of the CDR3: TGTGCCAGCAGTCACCGGGACGGCAATTCACCCCTCCACTTT. Translated, it gives CASSHRDGNSPLHF.

This CDR3 reads CASSGHPYGYTF. CDR3 sequence (DNA): TGTGCCAGCAGTGGGCACCCCTATGGCTACACCTTC. This chain uses TRBV2 with TRBJ1-2; D unclear. The length of the CDR3 is 12 residues. V was pared by 4 bases and J by 4 bases, with 7 bases between. Germline V gives CDR1 SNHLY, CDR2 FYNNEI.

The gene calls are TRBV3-1 and TRBJ2-1; D unresolved. The CDR3 has 14 residues. V lost 1 base to trimming and J lost 6 bases, with 10 bases between them. In germline, CDR1 is LGHDT, CDR2 YNNKEL (reference sequence). DNA of the CDR3: TGTGCCAGCAGCCAAGCCTGGACCCTCAATGAGCAGTTCTTC. This encodes CASSQAWTLNEQFF.